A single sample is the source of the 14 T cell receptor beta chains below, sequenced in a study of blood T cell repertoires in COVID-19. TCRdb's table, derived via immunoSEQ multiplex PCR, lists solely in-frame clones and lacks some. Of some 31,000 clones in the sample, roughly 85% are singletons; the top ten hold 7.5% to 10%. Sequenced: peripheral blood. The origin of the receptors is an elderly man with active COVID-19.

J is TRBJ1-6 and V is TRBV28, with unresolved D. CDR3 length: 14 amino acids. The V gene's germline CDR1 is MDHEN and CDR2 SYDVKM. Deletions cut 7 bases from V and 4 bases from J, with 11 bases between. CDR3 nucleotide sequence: TGTGCCAGCAAAATCTTGAGGTATAATTCACCCCTCCACTTT. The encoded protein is CASKILRYNSPLHF.

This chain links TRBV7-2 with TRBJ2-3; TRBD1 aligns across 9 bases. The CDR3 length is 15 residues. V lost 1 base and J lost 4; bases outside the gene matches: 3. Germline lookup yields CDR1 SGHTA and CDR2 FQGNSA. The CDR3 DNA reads TGTGCCAGCAGCTTAGACCGGACAGGGGCAGATACGCAGTATTTT. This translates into CASSLDRTGADTQYF.

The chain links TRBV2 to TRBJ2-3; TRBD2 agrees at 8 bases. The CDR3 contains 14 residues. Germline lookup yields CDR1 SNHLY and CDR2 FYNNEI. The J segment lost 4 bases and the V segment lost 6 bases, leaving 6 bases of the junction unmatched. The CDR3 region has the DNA TGTGCCAGCAGCGCCGGGGGGGCCGCAGATACGCAGTATTTT. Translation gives CASSAGGAADTQYF.

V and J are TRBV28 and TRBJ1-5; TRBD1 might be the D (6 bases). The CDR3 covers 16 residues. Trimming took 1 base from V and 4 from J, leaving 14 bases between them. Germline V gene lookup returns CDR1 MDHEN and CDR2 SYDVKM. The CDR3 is CASSLFPGALNQPQHF. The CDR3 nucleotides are TGTGCCAGCAGTTTATTTCCAGGGGCTTTAAATCAGCCCCAGCATTTT.

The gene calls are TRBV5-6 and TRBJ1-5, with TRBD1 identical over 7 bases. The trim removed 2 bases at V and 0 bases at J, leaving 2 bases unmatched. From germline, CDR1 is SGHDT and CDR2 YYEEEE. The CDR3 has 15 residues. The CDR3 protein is CASSFRGDSNQPQHF. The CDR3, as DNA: TGTGCCAGCAGCTTCAGGGGGGATAGCAATCAGCCCCAGCATTTT.

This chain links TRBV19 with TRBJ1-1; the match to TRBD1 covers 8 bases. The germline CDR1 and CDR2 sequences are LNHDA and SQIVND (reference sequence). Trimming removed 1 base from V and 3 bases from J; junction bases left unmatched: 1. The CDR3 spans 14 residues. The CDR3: CASSIAGGHTEAFF. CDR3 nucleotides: TGTGCCAGTAGTATAGCAGGGGGCCACACTGAAGCTTTCTTT.

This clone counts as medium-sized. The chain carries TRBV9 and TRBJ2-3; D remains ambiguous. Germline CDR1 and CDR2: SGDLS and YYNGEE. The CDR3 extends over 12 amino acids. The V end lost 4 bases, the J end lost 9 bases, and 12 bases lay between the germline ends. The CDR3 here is CASSSPERTQYF. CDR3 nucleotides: TGTGCCAGCAGCTCACCCGAACGGACGCAGTATTTT.

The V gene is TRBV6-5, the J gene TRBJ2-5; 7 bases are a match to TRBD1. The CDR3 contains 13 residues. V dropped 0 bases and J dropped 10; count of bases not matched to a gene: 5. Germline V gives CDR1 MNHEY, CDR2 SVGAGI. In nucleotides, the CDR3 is TGTGCCAGCAGTTACTCGGGCAGGGGGATCCAGTACTTC. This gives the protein CASSYSGRGIQYF.

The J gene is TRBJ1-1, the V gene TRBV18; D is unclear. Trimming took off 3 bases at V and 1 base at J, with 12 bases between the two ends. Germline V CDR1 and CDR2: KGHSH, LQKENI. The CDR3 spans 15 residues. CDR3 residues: CASSPSRTQNTEAFF. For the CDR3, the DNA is TGTGCCAGCTCACCGTCCCGAACACAGAACACTGAAGCTTTCTTT.

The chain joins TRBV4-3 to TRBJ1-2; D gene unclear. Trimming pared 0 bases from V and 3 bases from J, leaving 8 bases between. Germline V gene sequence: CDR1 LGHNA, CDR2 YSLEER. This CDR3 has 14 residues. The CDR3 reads CASSQDPGDYGYTF. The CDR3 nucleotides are TGCGCCAGCAGCCAAGATCCGGGAGACTATGGCTACACCTTC.

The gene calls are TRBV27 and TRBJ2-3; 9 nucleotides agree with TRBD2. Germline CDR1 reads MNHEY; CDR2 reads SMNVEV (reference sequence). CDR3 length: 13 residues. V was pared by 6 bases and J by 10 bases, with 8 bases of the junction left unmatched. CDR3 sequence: CASRLAGGRSQYF. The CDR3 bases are TGTGCCAGCAGACTGGCGGGGGGGCGTTCGCAGTATTTT.

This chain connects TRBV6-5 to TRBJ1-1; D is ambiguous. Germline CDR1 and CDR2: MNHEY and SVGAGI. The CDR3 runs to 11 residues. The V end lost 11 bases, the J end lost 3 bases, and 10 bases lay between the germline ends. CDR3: CAVQWDTEAFF. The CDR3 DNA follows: TGTGCCGTACAGTGGGACACTGAAGCTTTCTTT.

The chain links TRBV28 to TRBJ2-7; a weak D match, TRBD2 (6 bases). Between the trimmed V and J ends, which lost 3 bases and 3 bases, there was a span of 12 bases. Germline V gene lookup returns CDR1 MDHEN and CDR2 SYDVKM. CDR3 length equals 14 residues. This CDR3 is CASSFQLAHYEQYF. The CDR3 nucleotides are TGTGCCAGCAGTTTCCAACTAGCCCACTACGAGCAGTACTTC.

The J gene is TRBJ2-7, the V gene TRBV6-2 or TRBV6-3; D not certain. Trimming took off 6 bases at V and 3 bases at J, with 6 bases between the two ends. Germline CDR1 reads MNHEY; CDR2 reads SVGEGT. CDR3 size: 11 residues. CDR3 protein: CASSRDYEQYF. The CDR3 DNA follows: TGTGCCAGCAGCCGCGACTACGAGCAGTACTTC.